Each of the 19 T cell receptor beta chains below was sequenced from the same sample in a study of CXCR3-negative and CXCR3-positive naive CD8 T cells. Study-wide findings and caveats: More hydrophobic TRB CDR3s occurred in CXCR3-positive than in CXCR3-negative naive cells.

Researchers prepared the TRB cDNA libraries using 5' RACE with UMI labels. TCRdb re-called the 5' RACE reads and gives one entry per CDR3 protein, without DNA. The sample totals roughly 130,000 distinct CDR3 sequences. The antigens these receptors bind are not known. Sequenced: naive CXCR3+ CD8+ T cells from blood. Indicated subset: CD45RO-CCR7+CD27+CD95- naive CD8+ T cells expressing CXCR3 (TNR3+). All receptors come from a human donor in good health. Some clones in this sample may be carry-over from other donors' samples.

The CDR3 sequence: CASSYSDSHNEQFF. The V call is TRBV6-5, the J call TRBJ2-1; TCRdb's D call of TRBD1 is untestable without DNA. The germline CDR1 and CDR2 sequences are MNHEY and SVGAGI. The CDR3 runs 14 residues.

The chain employs TRBV28 and TRBJ1-2; absent DNA, TCRdb's TRBD1 call cannot be checked. Germline CDR1 reads MDHEN; CDR2 reads SYDVKM. The CDR3 extends over 14 amino acids. The CDR3 is CASSLWGADYGYTF.

The V and J genes are TRBV29-1 and TRBJ2-7; as DNA is missing, the TRBD1 call by TCRdb cannot be tested. The CDR3 loop spans 15 amino acids. Germline V gene lookup returns CDR1 SQVTM and CDR2 ANQGSEA. This CDR3 is CSVEITGGLTYEQYF.

The chain carries TRBV12-3 or TRBV12-4 and TRBJ1-2; the TRBD1 assignment by TCRdb is unverifiable without DNA. The CDR3 is 13 residues long. CDR3: CASSLRQDYGYTF.

The rearrangement uses TRBV25-1 and TRBJ2-7. This CDR3 contains 13 residues. Germline V lookup: CDR1 MGHDK, CDR2 SYGVNS. The chain's CDR3 is CASSDEYSYEQYF.

The chain employs TRBV12-3 or TRBV12-4 and TRBJ1-1; the TRBD1 assignment by TCRdb is unverifiable without DNA. The CDR3 sequence is 13 residues long. CDR3 amino acids: CASSDRPNTEAFF.

J is TRBJ2-7 and V is TRBV5-6. The length of the CDR3 is 12 residues. Germline CDR1 and CDR2: SGHDT and YYEEEE. CDR3 amino acids: CASSFGTYEQYF. The full variable domain, its missing parts supplied by reference TRBV5-6 and TRBJ2-7, is DAGVTQSPTHLIKTRGQQVTLRCSPKSGHDTVSWYQQALGQGPQFIFQYYEEEERQRGNFPDRFSGHQFPNYSSELNVNALLLGDSALYLCASSFGTYEQYFGPGTRLTVT.

The chain recombines TRBV5-1 with TRBJ2-3; with no DNA, the TCRdb D assignment of TRBD1 cannot be verified. There are 14 residues in the CDR3. From germline, CDR1 is SGHRS and CDR2 YFSETQ. This CDR3 reads CASDQGHDTDTQYF.

This rearrangement joins TRBV2 to TRBJ2-3; without DNA, the TCRdb call of TRBD2 cannot be checked. The CDR3 extends over 18 amino acids. Germline V gene lookup returns CDR1 SNHLY and CDR2 FYNNEI. The CDR3 here is CASSESVRELADTDTQYF.

The CDR3 loop reads CASSLEGGYETQYF. The genes are TRBV5-1 and TRBJ2-5; TCRdb reports TRBD1, a call that lacks DNA to check it against. The CDR3 has 14 residues. Germline-derived CDR1 and CDR2 are SGHRS and YFSETQ.

This chain connects TRBV29-1 to TRBJ1-5. This CDR3 has 11 residues. The V gene's germline CDR1 is SQVTM and CDR2 ANQGSEA. The CDR3 loop is CSVERAQPQHF.

J is TRBJ2-1 and V is TRBV7-9; the D gene TCRdb calls, TRBD2, cannot be checked with no DNA. CDR3 length: 14 residues. The germline CDR1 and CDR2 sequences are SEHNR and FQNEAQ (reference sequence). The CDR3 loop is CASSSGGWYNEQFF. The full variable domain, with the rest looked up from reference TRBV7-9 and TRBJ2-1, is DTGVSQNPRHKITKRGQNVTFRCDPISEHNRLYWYRQTLGQGPEFLTYFQNEAQLEKSRLLSDRFSAERPKGSFSTLEIQRTEQGDSAMYLCASSSGGWYNEQFFGPGTRLTVL.

The V call is TRBV20-1, the J call TRBJ2-1; checking the TCRdb D call of TRBD2 is not possible without DNA. Germline V gives CDR1 DFQATT, CDR2 SNEGSKA (reference sequence). This CDR3 contains 13 residues. The CDR3: CSAGQGGFNEQFF.

The chain employs TRBV7-2 and TRBJ2-7; the TCRdb D gene call, TRBD1, has no DNA to confirm it. This CDR3 contains 14 residues. Looked up from germline, CDR1 is SGHTA and CDR2 is FQGNSA. The CDR3 here is CASSPDRGRDEQYF.

The chain carries TRBV6-2 or TRBV6-3 and TRBJ2-1; the TCRdb call, TRBD2, lacks DNA for checking. The CDR3 is made up of 15 amino acids. Looked up from germline, CDR1 is MNHEY and CDR2 is SVGEGT. The CDR3 reads CASSYSRKGYNEQFF.

This sequence joins TRBV29-1 and TRBJ1-1; no DNA is available, so the TRBD1 call from TCRdb remains unchecked. The CDR3 runs to 16 residues. Germline V gene sequence: CDR1 SQVTM, CDR2 ANQGSEA. This CDR3 reads CSVSGTSWGVNTEAFF.

The chain links TRBV7-9 to TRBJ1-4. Germline V gene lookup returns CDR1 SEHNR and CDR2 FQNEAQ (reference sequence). This CDR3 comprises 16 residues. The CDR3 region is CASSLEYRQGREKLFF.

The chain combines TRBV14 with TRBJ2-7; TCRdb returns TRBD1, unconfirmable since there is no DNA. CDR3 length: 15 amino acids. Per the germline V gene, CDR1 is SGHDN and CDR2 is FVKESK. CDR3 loop: CASSQSGGASYEQYF.

The rearrangement joins TRBV10-2 to TRBJ2-3; TCRdb names TRBD2, which stays unverified in the absence of DNA. This CDR3 region has 13 residues. Germline lookup yields CDR1 WSHSY and CDR2 SAAADI. The CDR3 spells CATGLAGEDTQYF.